This TCR beta chain was captured in a study of blood T cell repertoires in COVID-19. Study overall: In each case, the material was cDNA or gDNA derived from T cells, B-cell-depleted T cells, or PBMCs.

Germline loops: CDR1 SGHRS, CDR2 YFSETQ. V lost 1 base to trimming and J lost 4 bases, with 6 bases between them. The CDR3 is 12 amino acids. Some clones are missing from TCRdb's copy, which holds only in-frame ones; the method was immunoSEQ multiplex PCR. The repertoire holds nearly 200,000 clones, with roughly 84% as singletons. The V gene is TRBV5-1, the J gene TRBJ2-7; no clear D. The sequencing sample was made of peripheral blood. This receptor was obtained from a human donor in a cohort sampled during active COVID-19. The CDR3: CASSLSRYEQYF. DNA for the CDR3: TGCGCCAGCAGCTTGTCCCGGTACGAGCAGTACTTC.